Following are 22 T cell receptor beta chains from one sample sequenced in a study of blood T cells in healthy people across ages. It was with a sample-barcoded 5' primer and a J-beta primer mix that a second PCR of roughly 7 to 12 cycles was run. TCRdb itself ran the 5' RACE reads through MiXCR, one entry per CDR3 protein. The table lists about 1,400,000 distinct CDR3 sequences, almost 60% of them singletons. Sample: blood. These receptors came from a man aged 18 to 30 in good health.

This clonotype was counted once. The J gene is TRBJ2-1, the V gene TRBV5-6; D is tentatively TRBD1 or TRBD2 (5 bases each). With 4 bases removed from V and 8 bases from J, the gap between germline ends came to 22 bases. In germline, CDR1 is SGHDT, CDR2 YYEEEE. The CDR3 loop spans 16 amino acids. CDR3 residues: CASSIIVSALGDEQFF. CDR3 bases: TGTGCCAGCAGCATTATCGTATCGGCCCTGGGGGATGAGCAGTTCTTC. Variable domain in full (rest from reference TRBV5-6 and TRBJ2-1): DAGVTQSPTHLIKTRGQQVTLRCSPKSGHDTVSWYQQALGQGPQFIFQYYEEEERQRGNFPDRFSGHQFPNYSSELNVNALLLGDSALYLCASSIIVSALGDEQFFGPGTRLTVL.

The sample holds a few counts of this clonotype. V usage is TRBV15 and J usage is TRBJ2-7, with 9 bases matching TRBD2. The CDR3 spans 16 residues. The V gene's germline CDR1 is LNHNV and CDR2 YYDKDF (reference sequence). V dropped 0 bases and J dropped 0; count of bases not matched to a gene: 3. Here the CDR3 reads CATSRDPSGNSYEQYF. Written as DNA, the CDR3 is TGTGCCACCAGCAGAGATCCTAGCGGGAACTCCTACGAGCAGTACTTC.

The chain couples TRBV6-1 to TRBJ2-1; D gene ambiguous. V gave up 8 bases and J gave up 4 bases, with 9 bases separating them. The CDR3 has 12 amino acids. From germline, CDR1 is MNHNS and CDR2 SASEGT. The CDR3, as DNA: TGTGCCAGCGGTAATCCGTACAATGAGCAGTTCTTC. It codes for CASGNPYNEQFF.

The J gene is TRBJ2-1, the V gene TRBV29-1, with TRBD2 as a possible D gene (7 bases). This CDR3 contains 13 residues. Trimming took off 3 bases at V and 6 bases at J, with 12 bases between the two ends. CDR1 is SQVTM, CDR2 ANQGSEA, per germline. CDR3 loop: CSVDYGGLNEQFF. The DNA of the CDR3 is TGCAGCGTTGATTACGGGGGGCTCAATGAGCAGTTCTTC.

The chain recombines TRBV3-1 with TRBJ1-1; D is unclear. There are 13 residues in the CDR3. Germline assignment: CDR1 LGHDT and CDR2 YNNKEL (reference sequence). Trimming removed 7 bases at V and 5 bases at J, with 14 bases between. The CDR3 DNA reads as TGTGCCAGCACCCGCGGCGGAGGGACTGAAGCTTTCTTT. This sequence encodes CASTRGGGTEAFF.

The chain links TRBV6-2 or TRBV6-3 to TRBJ2-7; D is perhaps TRBD1 (7 bases). With the DNA end fitting TRBJ2-5 better, the J assignment may be wrong. The CDR3 runs to 15 residues. The germline V gene encodes CDR1 MNHEY and CDR2 SVGEGT. CDR3 in amino acids: CASSYSGGGGETQYF. In DNA form, the CDR3 reads TGTGCCAGCAGTTACTCTGGAGGGGGCGGAGAGACCCAGTACTTC.

V usage is TRBV5-1 and J usage is TRBJ1-1, with no clear D. V shed 0 bases and J shed 8 bases, with 11 bases lying between them. The germline CDR1 and CDR2 sequences are SGHRS and YFSETQ. The CDR3 is 13 residues long. The CDR3 coding sequence is TGCGCCAGCAGCTTGGTACCCAAACAAGAAGCTTTCTTT. Its protein is CASSLVPKQEAFF.

The V and J genes are TRBV29-1 and TRBJ2-2; D possibly matches TRBD1 or TRBD2 (5 bases each). Germline lookup yields CDR1 SQVTM and CDR2 ANQGSEA. The CDR3 length is 12 residues. The V end was cut by 5 bases, the J end by 6 bases, with 10 bases between. The CDR3 DNA sequence: TGCAGCGTTATCGTGGGGGCCGGGGAGCTGTTTTTT. Translation gives CSVIVGAGELFF.

The chain has TRBV12-3 or TRBV12-4 and TRBJ2-1, with D perhaps matching TRBD2 (6 bases). The CDR3 consists of 15 residues. The V end lost 5 bases, the J end lost 3 bases, and 14 bases lay between the germline ends. Here the CDR3 DNA reads TGTGCCAGCAGTGCCCGATTAGCGGACTACAATGAGCAGTTCTTC. Encoded protein: CASSARLADYNEQFF.

The chain employs TRBV7-9 and TRBJ2-7; D is ambiguous. Trimming removed 7 bases at V and 7 bases at J, with 20 bases between. Germline V gene data show CDR1 as SEHNR and CDR2 as FQNEAQ (reference sequence). The CDR3 runs to 14 residues. CDR3 residues: CASTWATLNNEQYF. CDR3 sequence (DNA): TGTGCCAGCACCTGGGCGACCTTGAACAATGAGCAGTACTTC.

CDR3 DNA sequence: TGTGCCAGCAGTATCCGGGACACTCAAGAGACCCAGTTCTTC. Translation: CASSIRDTQETQFF. V is TRBV5-4 and J is TRBJ2-1, with a possible D match to TRBD1 (6 bases). Per the germline V gene, CDR1 is SGHNT and CDR2 is YYREEE (reference sequence). Trimming shortened V by 5 bases and J by 13 bases, and 22 bases separated the two germline ends. The CDR3 is 14 residues long.

This clonotype has a count of ten or more. A read error may produce the germline difference seen at one junction end. The chain has TRBV5-1 and TRBJ2-7; the D gene is possibly TRBD1 (6 bases). The CDR3 has 13 residues. Germline CDR1 and CDR2: SGHRS and YFSETQ. This chain's CDR3 is CASSLDSTYEQYF. The DNA for the CDR3 is TGTGCCAGCAGTCTGGACAGCACCTACGAGCAGTACTTC.

J is TRBJ1-2 and V is TRBV24-1; TRBD1 matches 7 bases. Unmatched junction bases numbered 9, after V lost 0 bases and J lost 6 bases. The CDR3 consists of 16 residues. Germline loops: CDR1 KGHDR, CDR2 SFDVKD. CDR3 loop: CATSDLHLSGGDGYTF. Here the CDR3 DNA reads TGTGCCACCAGTGATTTGCATTTGTCAGGGGGAGATGGCTACACCTTC.

This clonotype was recorded only once. The rearrangement uses TRBV5-1 and TRBJ1-2; 9 positions agree with TRBD1. The V gene end was trimmed by 5 bases and the J gene end by 3 bases; junction bases not matched to a gene: 11. This CDR3 contains 16 residues. Germline V gene sequence: CDR1 SGHRS, CDR2 YFSETQ. CDR3 DNA: TGCGCCAGCAGTGCTTCCCCGACAGGGGGGGACTATGGCTACACCTTC. As protein: CASSASPTGGDYGYTF.

The rearrangement joins TRBV28 to TRBJ2-1; TRBD1 matches at 7 bases. The V and J ends lost 6 bases and 9 bases, in that order; junction bases with no gene match: 14. This CDR3 contains 15 residues. From germline, CDR1 is MDHEN and CDR2 SYDVKM. The CDR3 sequence is CASSPDRVKGSEQFF. The CDR3 nucleotides read TGTGCCAGCAGCCCCGACAGGGTAAAAGGGAGTGAGCAGTTCTTC.

V and J are TRBV11-2 and TRBJ2-3, with D perhaps matching TRBD2 (6 bases). The CDR3 runs 15 residues. Germline assignment: CDR1 SGHAT and CDR2 FQNNGV. V was cut by 5 bases and J by 5 bases, with 17 bases left in between. CDR3 coding DNA: TGTGCCAGCAGCGCAGAGGGACGCGGGATAGATACGCAGTATTTT. Protein: CASSAEGRGIDTQYF.

This clonotype was detected once. V and J are TRBV6-2 or TRBV6-3 and TRBJ2-7; TRBD1 matches 8 bases. Germline assignment: CDR1 MNHEY and CDR2 SVGEGT. The CDR3 length is 14 residues. The V and J ends lost 10 bases and 1 base, in that order; junction bases with no gene match: 9. The CDR3 DNA reads TGTGCCAACAACCGGGACAGGTCTTCCTACGAGCAGTACTTC. It is translated as CANNRDRSSYEQYF.

The genes are TRBV20-1 and TRBJ2-4; 8 bases fit TRBD1. Matching the DNA end better, TRBJ2-7 makes the J call doubtful. The CDR3 covers 13 residues. Looked up from germline, CDR1 is DFQATT and CDR2 is SNEGSKA (reference sequence). CDR3 nucleotides: TGCAGTGCTAGGGCCTGGACAGGGAACGAGCAGTACTTC. It specifies CSARAWTGNEQYF.

The J gene is TRBJ2-1, the V gene TRBV2, with TRBD1 matching 9 bases. Unmatched junction bases numbered 4, after V lost 6 bases and J lost 1 base. Germline CDR1 SNHLY, CDR2 FYNNEI. The CDR3 is 15 residues long. CDR3 nucleotide sequence: TGTGCCAGCAGAAGACAGGGGGGTTCCTACAATGAGCAGTTCTTC. The encoded protein is CASRRQGGSYNEQFF.

The chain uses TRBV20-1 and TRBJ2-7, with D perhaps assigned TRBD1 or TRBD2 (6 bases each). With 2 bases removed from V and 5 bases from J, the gap between germline ends came to 19 bases. The germline gives CDR1 DFQATT, CDR2 SNEGSKA (reference sequence). This CDR3 region has 15 residues. CDR3: CSARLLLPGANEQYF. The CDR3 DNA reads as TGCAGTGCTAGACTTCTGCTACCGGGGGCGAACGAGCAGTACTTC.

Turning to this clonotype: One end of the junction fails to match germline, which may point to a read error. The CDR3 nucleotides are TGTGCCAGCAGCCAAGCACTAGCGGGTAGCACAGATACACAGTATTTT. Translating it yields CASSQALAGSTDTQYF. The gene calls are TRBV3-1 and TRBJ2-3; TRBD2 matches at 9 bases. This CDR3 has 16 amino acids. From germline, CDR1 is LGHDT and CDR2 YNNKEL (reference sequence).

A few counts support this clonotype. CDR3 sequence: CASSLVTSGRGRLFF. CDR3 DNA: TGTGCCAGCAGCTTAGTTACTAGCGGGAGGGGACGGCTGTTTTTT. The chain recombines TRBV7-2 with TRBJ2-2; 13 bases line up with TRBD2. This CDR3 has 15 residues. Germline V CDR1 and CDR2: SGHTA, FQGNSA. V trimming: 1 base; J trimming: 13 bases; junction bases outside the gene matches: 6.